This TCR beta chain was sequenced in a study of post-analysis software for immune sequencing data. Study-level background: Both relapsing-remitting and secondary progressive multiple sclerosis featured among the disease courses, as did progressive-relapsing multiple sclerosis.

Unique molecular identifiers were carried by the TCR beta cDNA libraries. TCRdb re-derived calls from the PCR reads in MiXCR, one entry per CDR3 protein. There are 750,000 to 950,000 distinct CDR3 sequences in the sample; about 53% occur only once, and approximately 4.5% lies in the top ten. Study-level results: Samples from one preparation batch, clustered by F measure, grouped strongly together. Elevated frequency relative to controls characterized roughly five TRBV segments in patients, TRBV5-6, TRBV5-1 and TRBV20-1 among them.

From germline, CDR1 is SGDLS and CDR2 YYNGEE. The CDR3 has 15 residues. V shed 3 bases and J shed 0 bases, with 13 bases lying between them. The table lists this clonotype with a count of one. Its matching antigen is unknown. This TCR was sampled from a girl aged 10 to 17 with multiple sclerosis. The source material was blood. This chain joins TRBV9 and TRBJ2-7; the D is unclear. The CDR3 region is CASSETPRSSYEQYF. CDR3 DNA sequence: TGTGCCAGCAGCGAGACACCGAGGAGCTCCTACGAGCAGTACTTC.